This is a list of T cell receptor beta chains from one sample in a study of shared clonotypes between healthy human individuals. TCRdb keeps only in-frame clones here, not all; method: immunoSEQ multiplex PCR. The sample consists of some 2,000,000 clones, about 95% of them appearing once. The specimen sequenced was naive CD8+ T cells sorted from blood. The receptors here all came from a man between 18 and 29 years old in good health. Each CDR3 is given with its conserved first and last residue. Each record gives: CDR3 DNA, CDR3 protein, J gene, V gene, D gene, clone size. A D gene is named only where the DNA matches it firmly. Clone size is not always given. Where it is, it says once, few, many or a class for expanded clones.

DNA: TGTGCCAGCAGTCCGACAGGTCCGGCGGTACATGAGCAGTTCTTC; CDR3: CASSPTGPAVHEQFF; J: TRBJ2-1; V: TRBV2; D: -; size: -
DNA: TGTGCCAGCATGAACGGGAGGGCGTCCTACGAGCAGTACTTC; CDR3: CASMNGRASYEQYF; J: TRBJ2-7; V: TRBV2; D: TRBD2; size: -
DNA: TGTGCCAGCAGCTTAGGGCCACCGGGACGGATATACGAGCAGTACTTC; CDR3: CASSLGPPGRIYEQYF; J: TRBJ2-7; V: TRBV11-2; D: -; size: -
DNA: TGTGCCAGCAGCGTGCCCCTAGCGGGGGGGGACAATGAGCAGTTCTTC; CDR3: CASSVPLAGGDNEQFF; J: TRBJ2-1; V: TRBV9; D: TRBD2; size: -
DNA: TGCGCCAGCAGCCAAGAGGGAACTAGCTGGGGCGGGGAGCTGTTTTTT; CDR3: CASSQEGTSWGGELFF; J: TRBJ2-2; V: TRBV4-1; D: -; size: -
DNA: TGTGCCAGCAGCGACCCCGGGACAGCAAACACTGAAGCTTTCTTT; CDR3: CASSDPGTANTEAFF; J: TRBJ1-1; V: TRBV7-9; D: TRBD1; size: -
DNA: TGCGCCAGCAGCTTGGGGCTAGCGGGAGACAATGAGCAGTTCTTC; CDR3: CASSLGLAGDNEQFF; J: TRBJ2-1; V: TRBV5-1; D: TRBD2; size: -
DNA: TGTGCCAGTAGTAGGGACAGGGAAGACGAGCAGTACTTC; CDR3: CASSRDREDEQYF; J: TRBJ2-7; V: TRBV19; D: TRBD1; size: -
DNA: TGTGCCAGCAGCTTAATGGGCGCGGAGGAGAGCAATCAGCCCCAGCATTTT; CDR3: CASSLMGAEESNQPQHF; J: TRBJ1-5; V: TRBV11-3; D: -; size: -
DNA: TGTGCCAGCAGTCCCCGACTAGCGGAACCCCTCCACGAGCAGTACTTC; CDR3: CASSPRLAEPLHEQYF; J: TRBJ2-7; V: TRBV27; D: TRBD2; size: -
DNA: TGTGCCAGTAGTATAGATGGCCCGGACTACGAGCAGTACTTC; CDR3: CASSIDGPDYEQYF; J: TRBJ2-7; V: TRBV19; D: -; size: once
DNA: TGTGCCAGCAGCTGGACTCGCACAGATACGCAGTATTTT; CDR3: CASSWTRTDTQYF; J: TRBJ2-3; V: TRBV7-2; D: -; size: -
DNA: TGTGCCAGCAGTTACGCGTTACAGACACAAGAGACCCAGTACTTC; CDR3: CASSYALQTQETQYF; J: TRBJ2-5; V: TRBV6-5; D: -; size: -
DNA: TGCGCCAGCAGCCCTGAGCGGGGGGGCCTGAGCACAGATACGCAGTATTTT; CDR3: CASSPERGGLSTDTQYF; J: TRBJ2-3; V: TRBV5-1; D: TRBD2; size: few
DNA: TGTGCCAGCAGTCCGGGACTAGCGGGGGCAACCTACGAGCAGTACTTC; CDR3: CASSPGLAGATYEQYF; J: TRBJ2-7; V: TRBV2; D: TRBD2; size: -
DNA: TGCGCCAGCAGCCCGGGGTATCGGGGAGGGGATGAGCAGTTCTTC; CDR3: CASSPGYRGGDEQFF; J: TRBJ2-1; V: TRBV5-1; D: TRBD2; size: -
DNA: TGCGCCAGCAGCCACCAACCGGGACTAGGATTTAATGAGCAGTTCTTC; CDR3: CASSHQPGLGFNEQFF; J: TRBJ2-1; V: TRBV5-1; D: TRBD2; size: -
DNA: TGTGCCAGCAGCGTAGGGGGGACTTACACCGGGGAGCTGTTTTTT; CDR3: CASSVGGTYTGELFF; J: TRBJ2-2; V: TRBV9; D: -; size: -
DNA: TGCGCCAGCAGCCGGGGGGGTTCCGCCTCCTACGAGCAGTACTTC; CDR3: CASSRGGSASYEQYF; J: TRBJ2-7; V: TRBV4-1; D: TRBD2; size: -
DNA: TGTGCCAGTAGTGATTTCTGGGGAGAGACCCAGTACTTC; CDR3: CASSDFWGETQYF; J: TRBJ2-5; V: TRBV19; D: -; size: -
DNA: TGCGCCAGCAGCCAAGAGACTAGCGGGGTGCTAGCCAAAAACATTCAGTACTTC; CDR3: CASSQETSGVLAKNIQYF; J: TRBJ2-4; V: TRBV4-3; D: TRBD2; size: -
DNA: TGTGCCAGCAGCTTAGAGGGCGGGAGGCCTTACAATGAGCAGTTCTTC; CDR3: CASSLEGGRPYNEQFF; J: TRBJ2-1; V: TRBV11-2; D: TRBD2; size: -
DNA: TGTGCCAGCAGCATCCAGGGGGCCACTGAAGCTTTCTTT; CDR3: CASSIQGATEAFF; J: TRBJ1-1; V: TRBV21-1; D: -; size: -
DNA: TGTGCCAGCAGCTTAGTAGCGGGAGGGAGGAATGAGCAGTTCTTC; CDR3: CASSLVAGGRNEQFF; J: TRBJ2-1; V: TRBV7-9; D: TRBD2; size: -
DNA: TGTGCCAGCAGCTTAGGAACCCAGACCCAGTACTTC; CDR3: CASSLGTQTQYF; J: TRBJ2-5; V: TRBV7-9; D: -; size: -
DNA: TGTGCCAGCACGGCCGGCCCGACCACCGGGGAGCTGTTTTTT; CDR3: CASTAGPTTGELFF; J: TRBJ2-2; V: TRBV7-2; D: -; size: -
DNA: TGTGCCAGCAGTTCAACAGGGAATTCACCCCTCCACTTT; CDR3: CASSSTGNSPLHF; J: TRBJ1-6; V: TRBV2; D: -; size: few
DNA: TGCGCCAGCAGCCCTCAGGCCCCAACTAATGAAAAACTGTTTTTT; CDR3: CASSPQAPTNEKLFF; J: TRBJ1-4; V: TRBV4-1; D: -; size: once
DNA: TGTGCCAGCAGCCACGGACAGGGGGTAAGGTCCTACGAGCAGTACTTC; CDR3: CASSHGQGVRSYEQYF; J: TRBJ2-7; V: TRBV14; D: TRBD1; size: -
DNA: TGTGCCAGCAGCTACGGGACAGGGGTAGACAATGAGCAGTTCTTC; CDR3: CASSYGTGVDNEQFF; J: TRBJ2-1; V: TRBV7-9; D: TRBD1; size: -
DNA: TGTGCCAGTAGACTGCCGGCCGAAGGCACTGAAGCTTTCTTT; CDR3: CASRLPAEGTEAFF; J: TRBJ1-1; V: TRBV19; D: -; size: -
DNA: TGTGCCAGCAGTTCCATTCGACAGGGATCGAGGGACAATGAGCAGTTCTTC; CDR3: CASSSIRQGSRDNEQFF; J: TRBJ2-1; V: TRBV28; D: TRBD1; size: -
DNA: TGCGCCAGCAGCTTGGTGGCGGACTACTCCTACGAGCAGTACTTC; CDR3: CASSLVADYSYEQYF; J: TRBJ2-7; V: TRBV5-1; D: -; size: -
DNA: TGCGCCACCACCGAATGGGGTAGCAATCAGCCCCAGCATTTT; CDR3: CATTEWGSNQPQHF; J: TRBJ1-5; V: TRBV10-1; D: -; size: -
DNA: TGTGCCAGCAGTCGGCCTGGCCCGGGAGAGACCCAGTACTTC; CDR3: CASSRPGPGETQYF; J: TRBJ2-5; V: TRBV28; D: -; size: -
DNA: TGTGCCAGCAGTTCGGGACTACCCTACAATGAGCAGTTCTTC; CDR3: CASSSGLPYNEQFF; J: TRBJ2-1; V: TRBV6-5; D: TRBD2; size: -
DNA: TGTGCCAGCAGTGACCGGGGACTAGCGGGAGCCTACGAGCAGTACTTC; CDR3: CASSDRGLAGAYEQYF; J: TRBJ2-7; V: TRBV6-4; D: TRBD2; size: -
DNA: TGCGCCAGCAGCTTTTATTATAGCGTCTCCTACAATGAGCAGTTCTTC; CDR3: CASSFYYSVSYNEQFF; J: TRBJ2-1; V: TRBV5-1; D: -; size: -
DNA: TGTGCCAGCTCACCAGATGGACTAGCGGGAGAGCACAATGAGCAGTTCTTC; CDR3: CASSPDGLAGEHNEQFF; J: TRBJ2-1; V: TRBV18; D: TRBD2; size: -
DNA: TGTGCCAGCAGCCCCGGGGGCGCGGGCTACACCTTC; CDR3: CASSPGGAGYTF; J: TRBJ1-2; V: TRBV11-2; D: -; size: -
DNA: TGTGCCAGCAGTTTAAGTGGGACTAGCATTGGGGAGCAGTTCTTC; CDR3: CASSLSGTSIGEQFF; J: TRBJ2-1; V: TRBV27; D: TRBD2; size: -
DNA: TGCAGCGCCCTGACAGTTGAATACTACGAGCAGTACTTC; CDR3: CSALTVEYYEQYF; J: TRBJ2-7; V: TRBV29-1; D: -; size: -
DNA: TGCGCCAGCAGCTCACCGTCCCCAATAATAGCGGGGGGTGGGAATGAGCAGTTCTTC; CDR3: CASSSPSPIIAGGGNEQFF; J: TRBJ2-1; V: TRBV5-1; D: TRBD2; size: -
DNA: TGTGCCAGCAGTTACGACGGAGCCCCCTACAATGAGCAGTTCTTC; CDR3: CASSYDGAPYNEQFF; J: TRBJ2-1; V: TRBV6-5; D: -; size: -
DNA: TGTGCCAGCAGCTCTCCGGTGGCCTACGAGCAGTACTTC; CDR3: CASSSPVAYEQYF; J: TRBJ2-7; V: TRBV7-9; D: -; size: -
DNA: TGTGCCAGCAGCGGCCCGGCAGGGGGAGAGACCCAGTACTTC; CDR3: CASSGPAGGETQYF; J: TRBJ2-5; V: TRBV9; D: TRBD1; size: -
DNA: TGTGCCAGCAGTCCCCTCAGGGCAGGGGTGCTCTACGAGCAGTACTTC; CDR3: CASSPLRAGVLYEQYF; J: TRBJ2-7; V: TRBV27; D: -; size: -
DNA: TGCGCCAGCAGCCAAGGAGACAGGGGCTCACCCCTCCACTTT; CDR3: CASSQGDRGSPLHF; J: TRBJ1-6; V: TRBV4-1; D: TRBD1; size: -
DNA: TGTGCCAGCAGCTTGGGCCTAGCCGCAGATACGCAGTATTTT; CDR3: CASSLGLAADTQYF; J: TRBJ2-3; V: TRBV5-6; D: -; size: -
DNA: TGTGCCAGCACTAAGACAGGGAATCCAGGCTATGGCTACACCTTC; CDR3: CASTKTGNPGYGYTF; J: TRBJ1-2; V: TRBV5-5; D: TRBD1; size: once
DNA: TGTGCCAGCAGTGAATATGAAGCGGGGGGCACAGATACGCAGTATTTT; CDR3: CASSEYEAGGTDTQYF; J: TRBJ2-3; V: TRBV25-1; D: TRBD2; size: once
DNA: TGTGCCAGCAGTCTCCGGGGGGGCAGGGAGACCCAGTACTTC; CDR3: CASSLRGGRETQYF; J: TRBJ2-5; V: TRBV14; D: TRBD2; size: -
DNA: TGTGCCAGCAGCCTTACAGGGCTCTCTGGAAACACCATATATTTT; CDR3: CASSLTGLSGNTIYF; J: TRBJ1-3; V: TRBV7-2; D: -; size: -
DNA: TGTGCCAGCAAGGGTGGGGGATCTCCGCAGTATTTT; CDR3: CASKGGGSPQYF; J: TRBJ2-3; V: TRBV6-5; D: -; size: once
DNA: TGCGCCAGCAGCCAAGATCTTATGCAGGGCAACTATGGCTACACCTTC; CDR3: CASSQDLMQGNYGYTF; J: TRBJ1-2; V: TRBV4-3; D: -; size: -